The 28 T cell receptor beta chains below all came from one sample that was sequenced in a study of T cell responses to AZD1222 COVID-19 vaccine. Libraries were prepared by immunoSEQ multiplex PCR; TCRdb keeps only in-frame clonotypes and omits some of them. The sample lists fewer than 200,000 clones; roughly 92% were seen once. The sample in question was peripheral blood, obtained on day 0 of AZD1222 vaccination. These receptors were collected from an adult in good health.

The sample holds one count of this clone. This chain uses TRBV5-1 with TRBJ1-1, with D possibly TRBD1 on 6 matching bases. Trimming took 4 bases from V and 3 from J, leaving 19 bases between them. Germline CDR1 reads SGHRS; CDR2 reads YFSETQ. This CDR3 contains 16 residues. CDR3 DNA sequence: TGCGCCAGCAGCCTGGGACACTCTCTACCGGACACTGAAGCTTTCTTT. Translating gives CASSLGHSLPDTEAFF.

The rearrangement joins TRBV9 to TRBJ1-5; weak D call: TRBD1 (5 bases). In germline, CDR1 is SGDLS, CDR2 YYNGEE. The CDR3 has 14 residues. V was trimmed by 0 bases and J by 2 bases, leaving 6 bases between them. For the CDR3, the DNA is TGTGCCAGCAGCGTAGGGGGCGGCAATCAGCCCCAGCATTTT. Its protein is CASSVGGGNQPQHF.

The V gene is TRBV30, the J gene TRBJ1-1, with a tentative D call TRBD1 (5 bases). The length of the CDR3 is 12 residues. In germline, CDR1 is GTSNPN, CDR2 SVGIG (reference sequence). The V and J ends lost 6 bases and 5 bases respectively, with 13 bases between them. The DNA of the CDR3 is TGTGCCTGTCAGGGTGGAGGGACTGAAGCTTTCTTT. Translation: CACQGGGTEAFF. The full variable domain, completed using reference TRBV30 and TRBJ1-1, is SQTIHQWPATLVQPVGSPLSLECTVEGTSNPNLYWYRQAAGRGLQLLFYSVGIGQISSEVPQNLSASRPQDRQFILSSKKLLLSDSGFYLCACQGGGTEAFFGQGTRLTVV.

This clone appeared once. This chain uses TRBV7-9 with TRBJ1-2, with a tentative D call TRBD1 (5 bases). V shed 5 bases and J shed 2 bases, with 12 bases lying between them. Germline V gene lookup returns CDR1 SEHNR and CDR2 FQNEAQ (reference sequence). This CDR3 comprises 14 residues. The CDR3 protein is CASSRGEGNYGYTF. Written as DNA, the CDR3 is TGTGCCAGCAGCCGCGGGGAGGGGAACTATGGCTACACCTTC.

The rearrangement links TRBV7-9 to TRBJ1-3; 8 bases are shared with TRBD1. This CDR3 is 17 amino acids long. V shed 0 bases and J 0 bases; nucleotides not matched to a gene: 4. Germline CDR1 SEHNR, CDR2 FQNEAQ (reference sequence). The CDR3 loop reads CASSLAQGAFSGNTIYF. The CDR3 coding sequence is TGTGCCAGCAGCTTAGCTCAGGGGGCATTCTCTGGAAACACCATATATTTT.

The chain is built from TRBV6-2 or TRBV6-3 and TRBJ2-2; D uncertain. V lost 2 bases and J 5 bases, leaving 6 bases between the germline ends. From germline, CDR1 is MNHEY and CDR2 SVGEGT. The CDR3 covers 13 residues. The CDR3 is CASSYAWTGELFF. The CDR3 DNA is TGTGCCAGCAGTTACGCCTGGACCGGGGAGCTGTTTTTT.

The chain recombines TRBV28 with TRBJ2-1; 9 bases are a match to TRBD1. This CDR3 is 15 amino acids long. Germline V gene lookup returns CDR1 MDHEN and CDR2 SYDVKM. V trimming: 7 bases; J trimming: 9 bases; junction bases outside the gene matches: 13. CDR3 amino acids: CASKIGTGKKGEQFF. CDR3 DNA sequence: TGTGCCAGCAAGATAGGGACAGGGAAGAAGGGTGAGCAGTTCTTC. Full variable domain (rest looked up from reference TRBV28 and TRBJ2-1): DVKVTQSSRYLVKRTGEKVFLECVQDMDHENMFWYRQDPGLGLRLIYFSYDVKMKEKGDIPEGYSVSREKKERFSLILESASTNQTSMYLCASKIGTGKKGEQFFGPGTRLTVL.

The V and J genes are TRBV11-3 and TRBJ2-3, with a possible D match to TRBD2 (6 bases). Trimming removed 1 base at V and 2 bases at J, with 7 bases between. CDR3 length: 14 amino acids. Germline V lookup: CDR1 SGHNT, CDR2 YENEEA. This CDR3 reads CASSLGGNTDTQYF. In DNA form, the CDR3 reads TGTGCCAGCAGCTTAGGCGGGAACACAGATACGCAGTATTTT.

The chain has TRBV30 and TRBJ2-1; no firm D call. V lost 2 bases and J 6 bases, leaving 14 bases between the germline ends. CDR1 is GTSNPN and CDR2 is SVGIG in the germline V gene (reference sequence). The CDR3 extends over 14 amino acids. DNA of the CDR3: TGTGCCTGGAGTTTGAGTTCTACCTCCAATGAGCAGTTCTTC. This sequence encodes CAWSLSSTSNEQFF.

The V call is TRBV7-8, the J call TRBJ2-6; the D gene is possibly TRBD2 (6 bases). V lost 5 bases to trimming and J lost 0 bases, with 17 bases between them. Germline V gene lookup returns CDR1 SGHVS and CDR2 FQNEAQ. This CDR3 spans 18 amino acids. The CDR3 protein is CASSGGIDMYSGANVLTF. DNA of the CDR3: TGTGCCAGCAGCGGAGGGATTGATATGTACTCTGGGGCCAACGTCCTGACTTTC.

The chain employs TRBV5-8 and TRBJ2-3; perhaps TRBD1 as D (8 bases). V dropped 4 bases and J dropped 3 bases, with 15 bases sitting between them. This CDR3 is 15 amino acids long. CDR1 is SGHTS and CDR2 is YDEGEE in the germline V gene. This CDR3 reads CASSPRGRGTDTQYF. The CDR3 nucleotides are TGTGCCAGCAGCCCCAGGGGGCGGGGGACAGATACGCAGTATTTT.

The chain is built from TRBV7-6 and TRBJ2-1; maybe TRBD2 (5 bases). From germline, CDR1 is SGHVS and CDR2 FNYEAQ. V was pared by 0 bases and J by 7 bases, with 10 bases between. The CDR3 runs to 14 residues. This CDR3 is CASSLAQTRNEQFF. The CDR3 DNA sequence: TGTGCCAGCAGCTTAGCGCAAACTAGAAATGAGCAGTTCTTC.

The chain links TRBV4-1 to TRBJ2-1; a weak D match, TRBD2 (6 bases). Germline-derived CDR1 and CDR2 are MGHRA and YSYEKL. V was trimmed by 1 base and J by 9 bases, leaving 16 bases between them. The CDR3 loop spans 15 amino acids. In DNA, the CDR3 is TGCGCCAGCAGCCAAGCCCCTAGCGCCCGAACTGAGCAGTTCTTC. Protein: CASSQAPSARTEQFF.

J is TRBJ1-5 and V is TRBV19; no definite D call. The V and J ends lost 8 bases and 3 bases respectively, with 11 bases between them. Germline V gene data show CDR1 as LNHDA and CDR2 as SQIVND (reference sequence). This CDR3 is built from 13 residues. The chain's CDR3 is CASATYLNQPQHF. The CDR3 DNA is TGTGCCAGTGCTACCTACCTCAATCAGCCCCAGCATTTT. The entire variable domain, with the rest obtained from reference TRBV19 and TRBJ1-5, is as follows: DGGITQSPKYLFRKEGQNVTLSCEQNLNHDAMYWYRQDPGQGLRLIYYSQIVNDFQKGDIAEGYSVSREKKESFPLTVTSAQKNPTAFYLCASATYLNQPQHFGDGTRLSIL.

The chain employs TRBV7-9 and TRBJ2-1; D is possibly TRBD1 (6 bases). Germline values: CDR1 SEHNR, CDR2 FQNEAQ (reference sequence). CDR3 size: 14 residues. V was clipped by 3 bases and J by 7 bases, with 13 bases between them. The CDR3 coding sequence is TGTGCCAGCAGCTTTGAGTACAGGGAAAATGAGCAGTTCTTC. Its protein product is CASSFEYRENEQFF.

The CDR3: CASSRAGWADTQYF. In DNA form, the CDR3 reads TGTGCCAGCTCACGAGCGGGTTGGGCAGATACGCAGTATTTT. The chain uses TRBV18 and TRBJ2-3; possibly TRBD2 for D (6 bases). CDR3 length equals 14 residues. Germline V gene data show CDR1 as KGHSH and CDR2 as LQKENI. Trimming pared 4 bases from V and 4 bases from J, leaving 12 bases between.

This clone was seen a few times. The chain combines TRBV27 with TRBJ1-4; D ambiguous. The germline V and J ends were trimmed by 4 bases and 5 bases, with 17 bases remaining between them. Germline V CDR1 and CDR2: MNHEY, SMNVEV (reference sequence). The length of the CDR3 is 16 residues. CDR3 coding DNA: TGTGCCAGCAGTTCCTCCCGGGCGGGGTTCAATGAAAAACTGTTTTTT. This translates into CASSSSRAGFNEKLFF.

The DNA of the CDR3 is TGTGCCAGCAGTTTATGGCCCAGGAGCTCCTACAATGAGCAGTTCTTC. Protein: CASSLWPRSSYNEQFF. This chain uses TRBV28 with TRBJ2-1; D is ambiguous. Deletions cut 0 bases from V and 0 bases from J, with 9 bases between. The CDR3 totals 16 residues. Germline V gene sequence: CDR1 MDHEN, CDR2 SYDVKM.

The V and J genes are TRBV7-9 and TRBJ2-7; TRBD1 aligns across 7 bases. CDR1 is SEHNR and CDR2 is FQNEAQ in the germline V gene (reference sequence). V dropped 5 bases and J dropped 5; count of bases not matched to a gene: 9. The CDR3 sequence is 14 residues long. The CDR3 bases are TGTGCCAGCAGCCCCCGTGACAGGGTCCACGAGCAGTACTTC. This sequence encodes CASSPRDRVHEQYF.

The genes are TRBV6-5 and TRBJ2-1; no clear D. The CDR3 has 15 residues. Between the trimmed V and J ends, which lost 2 bases and 3 bases, there was a span of 11 bases. In germline, CDR1 is MNHEY, CDR2 SVGAGI. The CDR3, as DNA: TGTGCCAGCAGTTACGAAAAGGGCGGCTACAATGAGCAGTTCTTC. Amino acid sequence: CASSYEKGGYNEQFF.

This clone has a single count. The chain carries TRBV15 and TRBJ2-7; 8 bases match TRBD1. Losses at the gene ends were 3 bases for V and 3 bases for J; bases not matched to a gene: 4. Per germline, CDR1 LNHNV and CDR2 YYDKDF (reference sequence). The CDR3 sequence is 14 residues long. CDR3 nucleotide sequence: TGTGCCACCAGCAGGGATGACAGGGGCTACGAGCAGTACGTC. As protein: CATSRDDRGYEQYV.

The J gene is TRBJ1-4, the V gene TRBV9; D ambiguous. Germline V CDR1 and CDR2: SGDLS, YYNGEE. The V gene lost 3 bases and the J gene lost 8 bases, with 20 bases spanning the gap. The CDR3 runs to 16 residues. Here the CDR3 DNA reads TGTGCCAGCAGCGAAAGTGGAGGAAGAGCGGGGGAAAAACTGTTTTTT. Translating gives CASSESGGRAGEKLFF.

The CDR3: CASSSQIGELFF. The CDR3 DNA sequence: TGTGCCAGCAGCTCACAAATCGGGGAGCTGTTTTTT. V and J are TRBV7-9 and TRBJ2-2; no clear D. Trimming shortened V by 4 bases and J by 7 bases, and 7 bases separated the two germline ends. The CDR3 extends over 12 amino acids. Germline V gene lookup returns CDR1 SEHNR and CDR2 FQNEAQ (reference sequence).

The chain uses TRBV7-2 and TRBJ2-5; D is uncertain. This CDR3 region has 15 residues. Trimming shortened V by 0 bases and J by 5 bases, and 13 bases separated the two germline ends. Germline-derived CDR1 and CDR2 are SGHTA and FQGNSA. The CDR3 spells CASSLARNSRETQYF. CDR3 nucleotide sequence: TGTGCCAGCAGCTTAGCGAGGAACTCCAGGGAGACCCAGTACTTC.

The chain links TRBV1 to TRBJ2-7. TRBV1 is shown as a pseudogene. CDR3 length: 10 amino acids. Written as DNA, the CDR3 is TGCTTTGTGGGGGCCTACGAGCAGTACTTC. It is translated as CFVGAYEQYF.

The chain combines TRBV19 with TRBJ1-1; a weak D match, TRBD1 (6 bases). The germline V gene has CDR1 LNHDA and CDR2 SQIVND (reference sequence). This CDR3 comprises 15 residues. V lost 1 base and J lost 3, with 12 bases in between. CDR3 bases: TGTGCCAGTAGTATAGTACCAGGGGCGGACACTGAAGCTTTCTTT. As protein: CASSIVPGADTEAFF.

The chain links TRBV7-9 to TRBJ1-2; no firm D call. CDR3 length: 11 amino acids. Germline lookup yields CDR1 SEHNR and CDR2 FQNEAQ (reference sequence). The V and J ends lost 3 bases and 8 bases respectively, with 7 bases between them. In nucleotides, the CDR3 is TGTGCCAGCAGCTTGGAGGAGGGCTACACCTTC. It is translated as CASSLEEGYTF.

J is TRBJ1-1 and V is TRBV5-1; D remains ambiguous. The CDR3 spans 11 residues. Trimming stripped 3 bases from V and 7 bases from J, with 7 bases between. Germline V gene sequence: CDR1 SGHRS, CDR2 YFSETQ. CDR3 in amino acids: CASSWSGEAFF. CDR3 bases: TGCGCCAGCAGCTGGTCGGGTGAAGCTTTCTTT. The full variable domain, completed using reference TRBV5-1 and TRBJ1-1, is KAGVTQTPRYLIKTRGQQVTLSCSPISGHRSVSWYQQTPGQGLQFLFEYFSETQRNKGNFPGRFSGRQFSNSRSEMNVSTLELGDSALYLCASSWSGEAFFGQGTRLTVV.